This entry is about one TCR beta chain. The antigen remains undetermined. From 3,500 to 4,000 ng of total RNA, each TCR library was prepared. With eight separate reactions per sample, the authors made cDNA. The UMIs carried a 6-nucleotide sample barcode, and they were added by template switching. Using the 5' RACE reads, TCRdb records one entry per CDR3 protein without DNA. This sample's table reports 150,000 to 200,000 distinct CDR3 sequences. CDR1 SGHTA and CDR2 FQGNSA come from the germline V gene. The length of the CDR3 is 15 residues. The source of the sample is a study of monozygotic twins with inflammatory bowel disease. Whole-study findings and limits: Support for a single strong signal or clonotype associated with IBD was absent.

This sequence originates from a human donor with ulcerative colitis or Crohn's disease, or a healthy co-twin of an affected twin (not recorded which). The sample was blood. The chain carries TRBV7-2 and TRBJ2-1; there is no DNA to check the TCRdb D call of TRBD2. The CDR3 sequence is CASSPSPADYNEQFF.